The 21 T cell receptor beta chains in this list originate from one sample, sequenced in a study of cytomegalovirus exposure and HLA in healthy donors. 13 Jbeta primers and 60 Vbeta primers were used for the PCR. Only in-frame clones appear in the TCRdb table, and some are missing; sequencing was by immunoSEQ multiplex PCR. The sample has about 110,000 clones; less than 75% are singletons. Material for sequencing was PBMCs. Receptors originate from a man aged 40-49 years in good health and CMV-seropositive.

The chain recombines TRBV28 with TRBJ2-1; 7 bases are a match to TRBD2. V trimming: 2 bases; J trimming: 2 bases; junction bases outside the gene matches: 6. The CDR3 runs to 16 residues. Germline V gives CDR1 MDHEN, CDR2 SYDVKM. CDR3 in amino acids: CASSLVAGRPYNEQFF. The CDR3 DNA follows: TGTGCCAGCAGTTTAGTCGCCGGGAGGCCCTACAATGAGCAGTTCTTC.

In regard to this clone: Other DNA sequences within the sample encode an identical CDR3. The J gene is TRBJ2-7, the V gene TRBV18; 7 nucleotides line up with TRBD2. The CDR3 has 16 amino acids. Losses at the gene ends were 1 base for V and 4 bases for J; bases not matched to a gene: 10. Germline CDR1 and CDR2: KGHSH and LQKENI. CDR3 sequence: CASSPREGKEYYEQYV. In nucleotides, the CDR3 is TGTGCCAGCTCACCACGGGAGGGGAAAGAATATTACGAGCAGTACGTC.

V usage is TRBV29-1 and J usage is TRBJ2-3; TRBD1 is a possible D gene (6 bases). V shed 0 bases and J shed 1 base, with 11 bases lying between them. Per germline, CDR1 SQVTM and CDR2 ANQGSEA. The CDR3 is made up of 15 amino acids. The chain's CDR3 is CSVEDPNRGTDTQYF. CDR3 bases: TGCAGCGTTGAAGATCCCAACAGGGGCACAGATACGCAGTATTTT.

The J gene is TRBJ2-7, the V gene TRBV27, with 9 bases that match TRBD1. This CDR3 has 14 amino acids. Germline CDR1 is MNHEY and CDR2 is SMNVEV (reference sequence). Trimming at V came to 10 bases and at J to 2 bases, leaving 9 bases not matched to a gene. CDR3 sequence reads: CATKWRDRAYEQYF. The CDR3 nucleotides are TGTGCCACAAAGTGGAGGGACAGGGCCTACGAGCAGTACTTC.

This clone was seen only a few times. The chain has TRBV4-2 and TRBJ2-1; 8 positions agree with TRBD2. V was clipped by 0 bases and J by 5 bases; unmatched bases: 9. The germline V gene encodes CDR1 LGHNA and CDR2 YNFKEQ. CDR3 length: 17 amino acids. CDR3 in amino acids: CASSQDSMRAGDNEQFF. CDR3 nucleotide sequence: TGTGCCAGCAGCCAAGATTCGATGCGAGCGGGAGACAATGAGCAGTTCTTC.

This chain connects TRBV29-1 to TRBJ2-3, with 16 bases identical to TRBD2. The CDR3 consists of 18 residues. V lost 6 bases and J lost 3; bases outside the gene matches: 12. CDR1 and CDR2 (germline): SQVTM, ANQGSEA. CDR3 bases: TGCAGCGTAACGGGACTAGCGGGAGGGGATCCGGTTACAGATACGCAGTATTTT. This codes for CSVTGLAGGDPVTDTQYF.

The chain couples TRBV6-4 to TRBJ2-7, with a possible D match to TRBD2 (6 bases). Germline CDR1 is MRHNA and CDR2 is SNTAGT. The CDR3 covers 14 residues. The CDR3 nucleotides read TGTACAACCCAAGGGGAAAGCGGGCGAGGGGAGCAGTACTTC. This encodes CTTQGESGRGEQYF.

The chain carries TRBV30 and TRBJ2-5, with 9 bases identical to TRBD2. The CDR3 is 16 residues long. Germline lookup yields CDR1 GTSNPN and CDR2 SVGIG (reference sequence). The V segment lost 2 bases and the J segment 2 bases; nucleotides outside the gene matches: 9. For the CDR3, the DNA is TGTGCCTGGAGTTCCCGCCTAGCGGGAAGGCAAGAGACCCAGTACTTC. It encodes CAWSSRLAGRQETQYF.

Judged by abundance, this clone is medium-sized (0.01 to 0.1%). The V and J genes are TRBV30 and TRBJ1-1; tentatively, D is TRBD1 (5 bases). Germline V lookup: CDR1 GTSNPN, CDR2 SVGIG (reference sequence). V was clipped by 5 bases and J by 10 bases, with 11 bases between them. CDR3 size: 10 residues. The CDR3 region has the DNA TGTGCCTGGGGGGCAGACAGAGCTTTCTTT. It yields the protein CAWGADRAFF.

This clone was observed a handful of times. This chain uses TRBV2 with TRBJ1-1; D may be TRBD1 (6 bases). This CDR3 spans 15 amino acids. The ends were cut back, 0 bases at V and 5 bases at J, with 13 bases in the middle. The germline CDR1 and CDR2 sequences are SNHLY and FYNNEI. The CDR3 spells CASSEALQGPTEAFF. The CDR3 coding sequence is TGTGCCAGCAGTGAAGCCTTACAGGGACCTACTGAAGCTTTCTTT.

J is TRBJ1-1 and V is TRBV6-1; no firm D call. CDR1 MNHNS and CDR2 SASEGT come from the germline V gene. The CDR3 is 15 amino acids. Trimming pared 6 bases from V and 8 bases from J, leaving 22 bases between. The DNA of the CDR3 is TGTGCCAGCAGGCCCGGAGGAGGGTCTAGGGAGGAAGCTTTCTTT. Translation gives CASRPGGGSREEAFF.

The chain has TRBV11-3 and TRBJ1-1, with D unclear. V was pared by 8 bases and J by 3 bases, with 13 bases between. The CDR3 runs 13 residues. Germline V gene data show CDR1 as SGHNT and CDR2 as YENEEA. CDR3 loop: CASREAGDTEAFF. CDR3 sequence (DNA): TGTGCCAGCCGGGAAGCCGGGGACACTGAAGCTTTCTTT.

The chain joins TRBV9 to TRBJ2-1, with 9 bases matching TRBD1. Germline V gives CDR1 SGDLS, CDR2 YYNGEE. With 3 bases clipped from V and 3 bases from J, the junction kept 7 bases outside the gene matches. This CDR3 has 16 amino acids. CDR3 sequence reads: CASSETGTGRYNEQFF. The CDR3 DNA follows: TGTGCCAGCAGCGAGACCGGGACAGGGCGCTACAATGAGCAGTTCTTC. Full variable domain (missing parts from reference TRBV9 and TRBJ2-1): DSGVTQTPKHLITATGQRVTLRCSPRSGDLSVYWYQQSLDQGLQFLIQYYNGEERAKGNILERFSAQQFPDLHSELNLSSLELGDSALYFCASSETGTGRYNEQFFGPGTRLTVL.

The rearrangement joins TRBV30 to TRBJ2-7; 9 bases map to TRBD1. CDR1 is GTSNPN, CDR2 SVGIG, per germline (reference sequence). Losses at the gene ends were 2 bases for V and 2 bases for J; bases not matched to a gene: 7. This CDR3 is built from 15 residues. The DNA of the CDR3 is TGTGCCTGGAGTTTTACAGGGGGCCGGACCTACGAGCAGTACGTC. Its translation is CAWSFTGGRTYEQYV.

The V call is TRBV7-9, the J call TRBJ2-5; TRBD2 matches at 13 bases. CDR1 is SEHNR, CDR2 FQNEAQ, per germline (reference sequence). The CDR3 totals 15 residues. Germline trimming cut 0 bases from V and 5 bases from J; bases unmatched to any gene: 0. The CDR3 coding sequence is TGTGCCAGCAGCTTAGCGACTAGCGGGAGGGAGACCCAGTACTTC. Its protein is CASSLATSGRETQYF.

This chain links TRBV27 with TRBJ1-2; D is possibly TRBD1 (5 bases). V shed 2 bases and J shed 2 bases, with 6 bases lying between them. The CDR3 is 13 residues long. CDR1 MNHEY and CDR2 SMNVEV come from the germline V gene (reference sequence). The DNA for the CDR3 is TGTGCCAGCAGTTTAAACAGGAACTATGGCTACACCTTC. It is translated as CASSLNRNYGYTF.

The CDR3 spells CASSQDRREVEETQYF. For the CDR3, the DNA is TGCGCCAGCAGCCAAGATCGACGGGAGGTGGAAGAGACCCAGTACTTC. The rearrangement links TRBV4-1 to TRBJ2-5; 7 bases map to TRBD2. From germline, CDR1 is MGHRA and CDR2 YSYEKL. With 0 bases clipped from V and 3 bases from J, the junction kept 7 bases outside the gene matches. The CDR3 is 16 amino acids.

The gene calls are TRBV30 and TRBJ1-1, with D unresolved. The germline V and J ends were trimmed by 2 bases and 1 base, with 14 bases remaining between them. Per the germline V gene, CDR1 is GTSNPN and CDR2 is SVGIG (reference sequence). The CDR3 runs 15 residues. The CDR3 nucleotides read TGTGCCTGGAGTAAGAGCTTTGGTGGGAACACTGAAGCTTTCTTT. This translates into CAWSKSFGGNTEAFF.

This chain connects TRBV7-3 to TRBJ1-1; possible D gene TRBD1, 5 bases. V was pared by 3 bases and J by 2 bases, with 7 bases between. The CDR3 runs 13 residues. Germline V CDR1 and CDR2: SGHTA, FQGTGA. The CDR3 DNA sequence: TGTGCCAGCAGCTTCGGGGGAAACACTGAAGCTTTCTTT. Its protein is CASSFGGNTEAFF. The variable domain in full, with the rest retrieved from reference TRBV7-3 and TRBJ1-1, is GAGVSQTPSNKVTEKGKYVELRCDPISGHTALYWYRQSLGQGPEFLIYFQGTGAADDSGLPNDRFFAVRPEGSVSTLKIQRTERGDSAVYLCASSFGGNTEAFFGQGTRLTVV.

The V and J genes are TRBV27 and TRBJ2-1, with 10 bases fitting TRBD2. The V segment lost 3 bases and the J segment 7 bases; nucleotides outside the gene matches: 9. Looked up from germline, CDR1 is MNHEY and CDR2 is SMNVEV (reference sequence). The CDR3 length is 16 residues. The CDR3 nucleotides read TGTGCCAGCAGTTTCCTTCTAGCGGGAGCGGGAAATGAGCAGTTCTTC. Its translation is CASSFLLAGAGNEQFF.

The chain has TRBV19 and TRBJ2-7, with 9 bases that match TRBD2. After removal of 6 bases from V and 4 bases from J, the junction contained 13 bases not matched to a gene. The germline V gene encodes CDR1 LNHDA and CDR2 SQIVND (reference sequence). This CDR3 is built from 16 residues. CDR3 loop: CASSPIVGSGGYEQYF. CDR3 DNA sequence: TGTGCCAGTAGCCCTATCGTTGGTAGCGGGGGTTACGAGCAGTACTTC.